The T cell receptor beta chain under discussion was sequenced for a study of identical twins. Germline values: CDR1 SGHRS, CDR2 YFSETQ. Deletions cut 0 bases from V and 0 bases from J, with 10 bases between. CDR3 size: 15 residues. From the 5' RACE reads, TCRdb called clonotypes with MiXCR, one entry per CDR3 protein. The sample lists 690,000 or so distinct CDR3 sequences, around 6% occurring once. This receptor was identified in a man between 18 and 35 years old in good health. What was sequenced was naive T cells sorted from blood. The chain has TRBV5-1 and TRBJ2-7, with D hard to call. For the CDR3, the DNA is TGCGCCAGCAGCTTGGGGCGGACCCCCTCCTACGAGCAGTACTTC. Its protein product is CASSLGRTPSYEQYF.